This TCR beta chain came from a study of T-cell reconstitution after alpha-beta-depleted transplantation in children. Whole-study findings and limits: Roughly two months post-transplant, alpha-beta T cells reportedly originated from several hundred graft clones that had expanded. Where some patients showed high TCRbeta diversity at day 60, it came from recipient T cells and thymic progenitors that had survived. After one year, T-cell counts and TCRbeta diversity mostly came from new T cells.

CDR3 length: 11 residues. Germline assignment: CDR1 SGHKS and CDR2 YYEKEE (reference sequence). V was shortened by 5 bases and J by 10 bases, with 10 bases between the two germline ends. This clonotype was recorded at least ten times. Its target is unknown. The authors prepared the TCRbeta library with unique molecular identifiers. One entry per CDR3 protein results from TCRdb running MiXCR on the PCR reads. The table includes about 180,000 distinct CDR3 sequences, roughly 10% detected once. The TCR comes from a boy aged 2 to 9 with acute myeloid leukemia, due to receive a stem cell transplant. This chain links TRBV5-5 with TRBJ2-1; possibly TRBD1 for D (5 bases). The sequencing used PBMCs, collected before TCRalphabeta/CD19-depleted stem cell transplant. CDR3: CASSEQVEQFF. CDR3 in DNA: TGTGCCAGCAGTGAACAGGTAGAGCAGTTCTTC.